This TCR beta chain is drawn from a study of cytomegalovirus exposure and HLA in healthy donors. Overall study: In an earlier analysis, almost 120 million unique TCR beta sequences were found from 150 million to 200 million T cells.

The primer mix had 60 Vbeta and 13 Jbeta primers. Clones were read by immunoSEQ multiplex PCR, and TCRdb kept only the in-frame ones, dropping some. Here the sample spans about 150,000 clones, less than 80% being singletons. Study-level points and caveats: An analysis was carried out later, and it reportedly showed fewer N-insertions in an Asian-associated ancestry cluster than the approximately 680-donor mean. About 87% or about 30% of the time was how often most TCR beta V segments were productive, according to an earlier analysis. Indistinguishable V segments, including TRBV6-2 and TRBV6-3, were excluded.

Of note for this clone: The antigen remains unidentified.

Looked up from germline, CDR1 is LNHNV and CDR2 is YYDKDF (reference sequence). Between the trimmed V and J ends, which lost 0 bases and 1 base, there was a span of 6 bases. There are 14 residues in the CDR3. The clonotype originates from a middle-aged man in good health and CMV-seropositive. The material sequenced was PBMCs. This chain links TRBV15 with TRBJ1-1; unclear D gene. The CDR3: CATSRDLRNTEAFF. Here the CDR3 DNA reads TGTGCCACCAGCAGAGATCTAAGGAACACTGAAGCTTTCTTT.